The 28 T cell receptor beta chains below were found in one sample sequenced in a study of CD8+CD57+ T cells in acquired aplastic anemia. Previously, flow cytometry had revealed CD8+CD57+ cell expansion in the patients chosen for sequencing. Template material for TCR beta VDJ and CDR3 profiling consisted of genomic DNA. One entry per CDR3 protein results from TCRdb running MiXCR on the reads. The sample shows hundreds of thousands of distinct CDR3 sequences, approximately 80% of them seen only once. The sample comprised sorted CD4+, CD8+, or CD8+CD57+ T cells (not recorded which) from PBMCs. The receptors shown here come from a human donor with aplastic anemia.

The J gene is TRBJ2-3, the V gene TRBV5-5; tentative D call: TRBD2 (5 bases). Germline V gene data show CDR1 as SGHKS and CDR2 as YYEKEE (reference sequence). This CDR3 spans 13 amino acids. V gave up 4 bases and J gave up 4 bases, with 10 bases separating them. CDR3 nucleotides: TGTGCCAGCAGCGAGGGCAGCGCAGATACGCAGTATTTT. Its protein is CASSEGSADTQYF.

V usage is TRBV15 and J usage is TRBJ2-7; D might be TRBD1 (6 bases). Germline CDR1 is LNHNV and CDR2 is YYDKDF (reference sequence). The CDR3 loop spans 16 amino acids. V lost 0 bases, J lost 2 bases, and 14 bases lay in between. The CDR3 protein is CATSRDTDSRAYEQYF. The CDR3 DNA is TGTGCCACCAGCAGAGATACGGACAGCAGGGCCTACGAGCAGTACTTC.

About this clonotype itself: At one end, the junction sequence differs from germline, possibly due to a read error. The J gene is TRBJ2-3, the V gene TRBV15, with D possibly being TRBD1 (5 bases). CDR3 length: 14 amino acids. Germline loops: CDR1 LNHNV, CDR2 YYDKDF (reference sequence). In DNA, the CDR3 is TGTGCCACCAGCGGAGACAGCGAGCAAGATACCCAGTACTTT. Encoded protein: CATSGDSEQDTQYF. The whole variable domain, filled in from reference TRBV15 and TRBJ2-3, reads DAMVIQNPRYQVTQFGKPVTLSCSQTLNHNVMYWYQQKSSQAPKLLFHYYDKDFNNEADTPDNFQSRRPNTSFCFLDIRSPGLGDTAMYLCATSGDSEQDTQYFGPGTRLTVL.

A remark on this clonotype: Because the CDR3's place on the DNA is in doubt, the DNA is left out and the CDR3 is given as listed by TCRdb. The gene calls are TRBV7-9 and TRBJ1-1. Germline V CDR1 and CDR2: SEHNR, FQNEAQ (reference sequence). The CDR3 adds up to 15 amino acids, both ends counted. CDR3: CASSFAIARSSSSFF.

The J gene is TRBJ1-5, the V gene TRBV27, with D uncertain. Germline CDR1 MNHEY, CDR2 SMNVEV (reference sequence). This CDR3 has 13 amino acids. Trimming shortened V by 10 bases and J by 3 bases, and 13 bases separated the two germline ends. In nucleotides, the CDR3 is TGTGCCATCCCCCACCATGACAATCAGCCCCAGCATTTT. Translating it yields CAIPHHDNQPQHF.

This clonotype was seen a few times. This rearrangement joins TRBV24-1 to TRBJ2-7; 9 nucleotides align to TRBD1. The J segment lost 0 bases and the V segment lost 1 base, leaving 3 bases of the junction unmatched. Germline-derived CDR1 and CDR2 are KGHDR and SFDVKD. This CDR3 is built from 16 residues. DNA of the CDR3: TGTGCCACCAGTGATTTTGGACAGGGGTGCTCCTACGAGCAGTACGTC. Protein product: CATSDFGQGCSYEQYV.

The chain has TRBV2 and TRBJ2-7, with 12 bases that match TRBD2. J gave up 2 bases and V 5 bases, and 4 bases lay outside the gene matches. This CDR3 has 15 residues. CDR1 SNHLY and CDR2 FYNNEI come from the germline V gene. The CDR3: CASSFGLAGTYEQYV. The CDR3 region has the DNA TGTGCCAGCAGTTTTGGACTAGCGGGAACCTACGAGCAGTACGTC.

The chain uses TRBV7-3 and TRBJ2-7; D assignment may be TRBD1 or TRBD2 (5 bases each). The V and J ends lost 6 bases and 2 bases respectively, with 14 bases between them. CDR3 length equals 14 residues. The germline gives CDR1 SGHTA, CDR2 FQGTGA. Here the CDR3 DNA reads TGTGCCAGCAGTATGCCGTTGGGGGCCTACGAGCAGTACTTC. Translating gives CASSMPLGAYEQYF.

This clonotype was detected a few times. The V gene is TRBV7-3, the J gene TRBJ1-1; D not certain. Trimming pared 5 bases from V and 8 bases from J, leaving 9 bases between. CDR1 is SGHTA, CDR2 FQGTGA, per germline. This CDR3 comprises 11 residues. The CDR3 region is CASSPAAEAFF. Here the CDR3 DNA reads TGTGCCAGCAGCCCGGCGGCCGAAGCTTTCTTT.

Turning to this clonotype: Likely a read error: the CDR3 ends without its conserved phenylalanine or tryptophan. The DNA is left out, because the CDR3 cannot be placed on it with certainty; the CDR3 is given as TCRdb lists it. The rearrangement links TRBV7-7 to TRBJ2-3; the D segment call TRBD2 is taken from the table without a DNA check. The CDR3 comprises 13 residues, both ends counted. Germline V gene data show CDR1 as SSHAT and CDR2 as FNYEAQ (reference sequence). CDR3 protein: CASGVGGGFSYEH.

The rearrangement uses TRBV7-6 and TRBJ2-1; 7 bases match TRBD2. The trim removed 0 bases at V and 11 bases at J, leaving 13 bases unmatched. Germline CDR1 reads SGHVS; CDR2 reads FNYEAQ. CDR3 length equals 16 residues. CDR3 residues: CASSLAPLAAKAQQFF. In DNA, the CDR3 is TGTGCCAGCAGCTTAGCGCCCCTAGCGGCTAAGGCCCAGCAGTTCTTC.

Details on this clonotype: Since the CDR3 does not end with the conserved phenylalanine or tryptophan, this likely comes from a read error. The DNA is omitted, as the CDR3 cannot be located on it reliably, and the CDR3 follows TCRdb's listing. The V and J genes are TRBV2 and TRBJ1-2; TRBD1 is the table's D call, not checked against the DNA. CDR1 and CDR2 from the germline V gene are SNHLY and FYNNEI. The CDR3 totals 16 residues, both ends included. The CDR3 spells CASRDGGTDTQYFYPG.

V gene TRBV2 combines with J gene TRBJ2-3; 8 nucleotides match TRBD2. The length of the CDR3 is 14 residues. Trimming removed 3 bases from V and 11 bases from J; junction bases left unmatched: 10. Germline V lookup: CDR1 SNHLY, CDR2 FYNNEI. The CDR3 nucleotides read TGTGCCAGCAGTGATGCGGGGGGTCACGAGAAGCAGTATTTT. Protein product: CASSDAGGHEKQYF.

This rearrangement joins TRBV6-1 to TRBJ1-1; 7 nucleotides align to TRBD1. The junction had 14 bases not matched to a gene; V was cut back by 7 bases and J by 0 bases. Per the germline V gene, CDR1 is MNHNS and CDR2 is SASEGT. The CDR3 is 17 amino acids. The CDR3 DNA reads as TGTGCCAGCAATGCCTCCTCGGGACAGTCGATGAACACTGAAGCTTTCTTT. Its translation: CASNASSGQSMNTEAFF.

This clonotype appeared a single time. The chain is built from TRBV7-3 and TRBJ2-3; 8 bases match TRBD2. J was trimmed by 8 bases and V by 8 bases; bases with no gene match: 12. From germline, CDR1 is SGHTA and CDR2 FQGTGA. The CDR3 is made up of 14 amino acids. The chain's CDR3 is CASSIAGSPVTQYF. CDR3 DNA: TGTGCCAGCTCAATAGCGGGAAGTCCCGTTACGCAGTATTTT.

In regard to this clonotype: The junction departs from germline at one end; a sequencing error may be responsible. V usage is TRBV7-9 and J usage is TRBJ2-6, with 7 bases lining up with TRBD2. This CDR3 comprises 16 residues. The germline CDR1 and CDR2 sequences are SEHNR and FQNEAQ (reference sequence). CDR3 amino acids: CATSIAGSYGANVLAF. CDR3 DNA sequence: TGTGCCACCAGCATAGCGGGTAGCTACGGGGCCAACGTCCTGGCTTTC.

In its sample, this clonotype was seen many times. The J gene is TRBJ1-2, the V gene TRBV27; 10 bases fit TRBD1. From germline, CDR1 is MNHEY and CDR2 SMNVEV (reference sequence). The junction had 1 base not matched to a gene; V was cut back by 6 bases and J by 6 bases. The CDR3 extends over 12 amino acids. CDR3 coding DNA: TGTGCCAGCAGCGGGACAGGGGATGGCTACACCTTC. Its translation is CASSGTGDGYTF.

For the CDR3, the DNA is TGTGCCAGCAGCTTAGGCGCCACCTCCTATAATTCACCCCTCCACTTT. Translating gives CASSLGATSYNSPLHF. The chain is built from TRBV5-5 and TRBJ1-6; unclear D gene. Trimming stripped 2 bases from V and 0 bases from J, with 9 bases between. CDR1 and CDR2 from the germline V gene are SGHKS and YYEKEE (reference sequence). This CDR3 comprises 16 residues. Drawing the rest from reference TRBV5-5 and TRBJ1-6, the complete variable domain is DAGVTQSPTHLIKTRGQQVTLRCSPISGHKSVSWYQQVLGQGPQFIFQYYEKEERGRGNFPDRFSARQFPNYSSELNVNALLLGDSALYLCASSLGATSYNSPLHFGNGTRLTVT.

This chain links TRBV7-9 with TRBJ2-2, with D possibly matching TRBD1 (6 bases). The germline gives CDR1 SEHNR, CDR2 FQNEAQ (reference sequence). The CDR3 spans 12 residues. Deletions cut 11 bases from V and 14 bases from J, with 21 bases between. The CDR3 DNA follows: TGTGCCGGACAGTTGGTAACCGAGACCCTGTTTTTT. Its translation is CAGQLVTETLFF.

In the case of this clonotype: A junction end diverges from the germline sequence, so it may reflect a read error. This chain uses TRBV9 with TRBJ2-3, with D possibly matching TRBD2 (6 bases). The CDR3 is 13 residues long. Germline CDR1 is SGDLS and CDR2 is YYNGEE. DNA for the CDR3: TGTGCCAGCGGCGACGGTGGGGGAGGTAGCTACACCTTT. Residues: CASGDGGGGSYTF.

As DNA, the CDR3 is TGTGCCAGCAGGCTAGCGGGGGGGCCAAATGAGCAGTTCTTC. Encoded protein: CASRLAGGPNEQFF. This chain uses TRBV6-1 with TRBJ2-1; TRBD2 matches at 12 bases. The V gene's germline CDR1 is MNHNS and CDR2 SASEGT. V was pared by 6 bases and J by 7 bases, with 4 bases of the junction left unmatched. The CDR3 runs 14 residues.

The chain uses TRBV20-1 and TRBJ2-1, with D tentatively TRBD1 or TRBD2 (5 bases each). This CDR3 spans 15 amino acids. Germline CDR1 reads DFQATT; CDR2 reads SNEGSKA (reference sequence). V was shortened by 6 bases and J by 4 bases, with 19 bases between the two germline ends. This CDR3 is CSASSLGRKYNEQFF. CDR3 nucleotides: TGCAGTGCCAGTAGTTTGGGACGCAAGTACAATGAGCAGTTCTTC.

The rearrangement joins TRBV7-9 to TRBJ1-5; D is undetermined. Germline V lookup: CDR1 SEHNR, CDR2 FQNEAQ (reference sequence). The CDR3 has 15 residues. V lost 11 bases and J 16 bases, leaving 33 bases between the germline ends. CDR3 protein: CAYEVAAYQETQYHF. The CDR3 DNA is TGTGCCTACGAGGTAGCGGCGTATCAAGAGACGCAGTACCATTTT. The entire variable domain, with the rest obtained from reference TRBV7-9 and TRBJ1-5, is as follows: DTGVSQNPRHKITKRGQNVTFRCDPISEHNRLYWYRQTLGQGPEFLTYFQNEAQLEKSRLLSDRFSAERPKGSFSTLEIQRTEQGDSAMYLCAYEVAAYQETQYHFGDGTRLSIL.

V and J are TRBV7-9 and TRBJ1-1; 7 nucleotides line up with TRBD1. Germline V gene sequence: CDR1 SEHNR, CDR2 FQNEAQ (reference sequence). The junction had 18 bases not matched to a gene; V was cut back by 3 bases and J by 14 bases. The CDR3 is 15 amino acids. The CDR3 DNA sequence: TGTGCCAGCAGCTTGGATAGGGGGCATACACCCCTCCACTTCTTT. Translating it yields CASSLDRGHTPLHFF. Full variable domain (missing parts from reference TRBV7-9 and TRBJ1-1): DTGVSQNPRHKITKRGQNVTFRCDPISEHNRLYWYRQTLGQGPEFLTYFQNEAQLEKSRLLSDRFSAERPKGSFSTLEIQRTEQGDSAMYLCASSLDRGHTPLHFFGQGTRLTVV.

The V gene is TRBV11-3, the J gene TRBJ2-1, with D possibly TRBD2 on 5 matching bases. The CDR3 is 14 residues long. V was trimmed by 0 bases and J by 8 bases, leaving 11 bases between them. Germline V gene lookup returns CDR1 SGHNT and CDR2 YENEEA. CDR3 sequence (DNA): TGTGCCAGCAGCTTAGATCTGGGAGATTATGAGCAGTTCTTC. As protein: CASSLDLGDYEQFF.

The V and J genes are TRBV7-8 and TRBJ2-3; 9 bases line up with TRBD2. Germline assignment: CDR1 SGHVS and CDR2 FQNEAQ. This CDR3 has 14 residues. This CDR3 reads CCSSGAGGPDTQYF. Written as DNA, the CDR3 is TGTTGCAGCAGCGGAGCGGGAGGTCCCGATACGCAGTATTTT.

Of note for this clonotype: At one end the junction does not follow the germline gene, possibly because of a read error. The chain joins TRBV7-8 to TRBJ2-3; a weak D match, TRBD2 (6 bases). Germline CDR1 is SGHVS and CDR2 is FQNEAQ. The CDR3 has 14 residues. The chain's CDR3 is CASSGVAARAATHF. The CDR3 DNA reads TGCGCCAGCAGCGGAGTAGCGGCTCGCGCAGCGACGCATTTT.

With respect to this clonotype: A much bigger clone sits one base away, suggesting this may be a read error. The chain carries TRBV7-8 and TRBJ1-1, with D possibly matching TRBD1 (5 bases). Germline V gives CDR1 SGHVS, CDR2 FQNEAQ. The CDR3 consists of 15 residues. The DNA of the CDR3 is TGTGCCAGCAGCTTAGAGCTGACAGCCAACACTGAAGATTTCTTT. It yields the protein CASSLELTANTEDFF.